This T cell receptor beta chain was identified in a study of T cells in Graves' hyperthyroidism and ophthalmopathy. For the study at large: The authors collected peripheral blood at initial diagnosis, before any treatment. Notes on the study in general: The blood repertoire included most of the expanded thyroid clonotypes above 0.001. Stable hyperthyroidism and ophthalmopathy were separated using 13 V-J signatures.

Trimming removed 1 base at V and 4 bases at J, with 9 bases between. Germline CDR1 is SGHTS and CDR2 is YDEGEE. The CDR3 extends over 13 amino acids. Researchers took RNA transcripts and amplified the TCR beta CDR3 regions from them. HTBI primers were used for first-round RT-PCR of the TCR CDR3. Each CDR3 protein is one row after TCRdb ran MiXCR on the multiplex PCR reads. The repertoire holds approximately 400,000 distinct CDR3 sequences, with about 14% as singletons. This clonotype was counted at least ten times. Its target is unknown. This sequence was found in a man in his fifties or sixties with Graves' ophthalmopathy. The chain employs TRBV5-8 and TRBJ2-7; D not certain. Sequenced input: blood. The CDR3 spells CASSLQEFYEQYF. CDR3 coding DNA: TGTGCCAGCAGCTTGCAGGAGTTTTACGAGCAGTACTTC.